The 8 T cell receptor beta chains given below trace back to one sample, sequenced in a study of beta chain features in type 1 diabetes. The authors reverse transcribed all of the isolated RNA, so sequencing captured expressed TCRB transcripts. Sequencing was performed with immunoSEQ multiplex PCR; in TCRdb, only in-frame clones are kept and a portion is missing. This table holds roughly 400,000 clones, approximately 14% found once. Sequencing was done on a sample of naive CD4+ T cells from blood. The origin of the receptors is a man aged 25 to 40 in good health.

The CDR3 loop is CAWSRGTEAFF. The CDR3 DNA reads as TGTGCCTGGAGTAGGGGCACTGAAGCTTTCTTT. The chain carries TRBV30 and TRBJ1-1; possibly TRBD1 for D (5 bases). The CDR3 consists of 11 residues. Germline V gene lookup returns CDR1 GTSNPN and CDR2 SVGIG (reference sequence). Trimming shortened V by 2 bases and J by 4 bases, and 5 bases separated the two germline ends.

This clone turned up a few times. This sequence joins TRBV19 and TRBJ2-4; TRBD1 agrees at 7 bases. Germline values: CDR1 LNHDA, CDR2 SQIVND (reference sequence). V trimming: 7 bases; J trimming: 0 bases; junction bases outside the gene matches: 12. The CDR3 is 17 residues long. The CDR3 sequence is CASTLRQGPLAKNIQYF. Written as DNA, the CDR3 is TGTGCCAGTACTCTCCGACAGGGCCCTTTAGCCAAAAACATTCAGTACTTC.

This clone was seen a few times. V is TRBV4-1 and J is TRBJ1-3; no firm D call. Per the germline V gene, CDR1 is MGHRA and CDR2 is YSYEKL. V was cut by 0 bases and J by 2 bases, with 5 bases left in between. This CDR3 is 14 amino acids long. The CDR3 reads CASSQDIAGNTIYF. The CDR3 nucleotides are TGCGCCAGCAGCCAAGATATCGCTGGAAACACCATATATTTT.

This rearrangement joins TRBV6-5 to TRBJ2-7, with 7 bases identical to TRBD1. This CDR3 region has 14 residues. Unmatched junction bases numbered 6, after V lost 5 bases and J lost 2 bases. Germline lookup yields CDR1 MNHEY and CDR2 SVGAGI. Here the CDR3 DNA reads TGTGCCAGCAGTCCAGGACAGGCGACCTACGAGCAGTACGTC. Translation: CASSPGQATYEQYV.

The genes are TRBV10-3 and TRBJ1-1; a weak D match, TRBD1 (6 bases). Per germline, CDR1 ENHRY and CDR2 SYGVKD. CDR3 length: 14 residues. With 7 bases removed from V and 7 bases from J, the gap between germline ends came to 19 bases. The CDR3 DNA follows: TGTGCCATCAAAATCCGCTCAGGGGACGTTGAAGCTTTCTTT. Translation: CAIKIRSGDVEAFF.

The V call is TRBV4-1, the J call TRBJ2-5; no clear D. V was clipped by 3 bases and J by 2 bases, with 13 bases between them. Germline CDR1 MGHRA, CDR2 YSYEKL. The CDR3 contains 15 residues. CDR3 nucleotides: TGCGCCAGCAGCCAGGAACGGACGCTACAAGAGACCCAGTACTTC. Translated: CASSQERTLQETQYF.

This clone turned up a few times. J is TRBJ2-1 and V is TRBV30; 14 nucleotides agree with TRBD2. V shed 3 bases, J shed 3 bases, and the junction held 16 bases outside the gene matches. The CDR3 is made up of 20 amino acids. Germline lookup yields CDR1 GTSNPN and CDR2 SVGIG (reference sequence). The DNA of the CDR3 is TGTGCCTGGAGGGCCCCGGGACTAGCGGGAGATAGTTATGACTACAATGAGCAGTTCTTC. Amino acids: CAWRAPGLAGDSYDYNEQFF.

The chain is built from TRBV14 and TRBJ1-6, with 7 positions matching TRBD1. The germline CDR1 and CDR2 sequences are SGHDN and FVKESK. J gave up 10 bases and V 0 bases, and 6 bases lay outside the gene matches. The CDR3 length is 15 residues. The CDR3: CASSQDMTGRSPLHF. CDR3 bases: TGTGCCAGCAGCCAAGATATGACAGGGAGGTCACCCCTCCACTTT.